This T cell receptor beta chain was sequenced in a study of T cell responses to AZD1222 COVID-19 vaccine (dated by TCRdb to 2020 to 2023). Study-wide context: AZD1222 recipients whose second dose came at about 4 weeks and those whose second dose came at about 12 weeks were combined into one group, since spike-specific TCR depth and breadth did not differ between the two schedules. TCR sequencing was performed for roughly 240 trial participants, of whom about 200 were given two doses of AZD1222 and around 26 were given two doses of MenACWY control vaccine. Enrollment into the trials was organized by age into subgroups of 18-55, 56-69 and 70-plus years, and those subgroups contained approximately 150, 30 and 60 TCR-sequenced participants, respectively. Overall study results and their limits: CD4 TCRs associated with the vaccine covered the entire spike protein, and the dominant responses were in regions 160-218 and 743-854. Epitopes outside the regions mutated in the B.1.351 and B.1.1.7 variants were reportedly recognized by nearly half of the unique spike-specific TCRs. Conclusions about previously exposed vaccinees are limited, since just six AZD1222 recipients were seropositive for SARS-CoV-2 at baseline. Participants were mostly white British, with more females than males. The authors suggested clonal diversity may have been underestimated. Because no day 14 peak-response samples were available, the repertoires could be characterized only after the peak T cell response. Spike-specific TCR breadth and depth rose significantly after two AZD1222 doses compared with day 0 and with MenACWY recipients. The 56-69-year group was small, and its depth increase did not reach significance, likely because of low power.

The time point label, as the study defines it: baseline before first vaccination. The vaccinee samples were drawn from two UK trials, COV001 and COV002, one of which was a single-blind randomized controlled phase 2/3 trial testing AZD1222 (ChAdOx1 nCoV-19) in healthy adults. Trial participant PBMC samples were collected at day 0 and day 28 after the second dose for TCRbeta chain sequencing. The CDR3 regions of human TCRbeta chains were subjected to immunosequencing. The original pipeline was this. TCRs in the repertoires were compared against a reference library of SARS-CoV-2-specific TCRs that had been generated with the MIRA antigen-specificity platform. Breadth meant the fraction of unique TCRs that were SARS-CoV-2-associated, whereas depth meant the fraction of total T cells that were SARS-CoV-2-associated. Using the MIRA data, each spike-specific TCR was mapped to the spike region that the TCR reacts to and placed in a CD4 or CD8 class. Log10-transformed breadth and depth values were compared by one-way ANOVA with Sidak's multiple comparisons tests. TCRdb stores this immuneACCESS table with in-frame sequences only. Part of the clones is absent; in the studies checked, under half of the shortfall reflects unresolved V genes, and no reason is known for the rest. That table gives V, J and clone size, and the DNA gave D and trimming. The sample data list 40,000 to 65,000 clones, and approximately 84% of these were observed just once. The top ten clonotypes cover over 20% of the sample.

Concerning this clone itself: No cognate antigen has been identified for it. No much larger clone exists at a distance of one base, and base qualities are not known.

V is reduced by 10 bases and J by 4 bases, leaving a spacing of 16 bases between them. CDR1 MRHNA and CDR2 SNTAGT are derived from the germline V gene. The CDR3 holds 13 amino acids from the cysteine to the phenylalanine. The retained sequence is limited to the CDR3, 39 bases, with the frame set at the first base. The chain couples TRBV6-4 to TRBJ1-1, with a tentative D gene TRBD1 over 6 matching bases. The sample in question was peripheral blood, obtained on day 0 of AZD1222 vaccination. This TCR came from an adult in good health. CDR3 loop: CATPSGAGTEAFF. Read as DNA, the sequence is TGTGCCACCCCTTCGGGGGCTGGCACTGAAGCTTTCTTT.